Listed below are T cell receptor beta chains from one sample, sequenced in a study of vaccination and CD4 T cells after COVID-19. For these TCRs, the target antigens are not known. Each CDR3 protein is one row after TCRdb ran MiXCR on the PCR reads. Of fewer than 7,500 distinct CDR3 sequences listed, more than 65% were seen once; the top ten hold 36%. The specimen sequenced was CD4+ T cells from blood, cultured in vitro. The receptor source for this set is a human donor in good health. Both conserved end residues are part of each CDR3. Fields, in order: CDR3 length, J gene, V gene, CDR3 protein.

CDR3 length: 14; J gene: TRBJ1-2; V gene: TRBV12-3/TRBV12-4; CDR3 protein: CASSLARRNYGYTF
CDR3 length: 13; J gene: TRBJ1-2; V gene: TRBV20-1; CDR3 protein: CSAPTGVEYGYTF
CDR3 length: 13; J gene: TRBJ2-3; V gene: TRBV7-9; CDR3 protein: CASSQRTSGTQYF
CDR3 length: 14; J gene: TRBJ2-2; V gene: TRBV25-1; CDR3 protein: CASSEYVLTGELFF
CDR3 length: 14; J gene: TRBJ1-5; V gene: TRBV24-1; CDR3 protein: CATSEGNSNQPQHF
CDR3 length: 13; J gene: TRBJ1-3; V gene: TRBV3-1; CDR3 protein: CASSQELQYTIYF
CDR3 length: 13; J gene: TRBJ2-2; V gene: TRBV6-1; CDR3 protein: CASMVPGTGELFF
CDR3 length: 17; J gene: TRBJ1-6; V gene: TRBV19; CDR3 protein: CASSTRTGSSYNSPLRF
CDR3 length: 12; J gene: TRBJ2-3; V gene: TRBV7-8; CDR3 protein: CASSAGGDTQYF
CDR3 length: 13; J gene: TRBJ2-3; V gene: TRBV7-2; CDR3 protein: CASSLDPTDTQYF
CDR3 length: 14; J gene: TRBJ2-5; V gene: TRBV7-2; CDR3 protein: CASSPSGPQETQYF
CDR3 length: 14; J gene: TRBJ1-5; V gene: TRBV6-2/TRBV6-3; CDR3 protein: CASSYPGRNQPQHF
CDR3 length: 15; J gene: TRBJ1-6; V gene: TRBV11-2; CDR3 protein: CASSRNVAGYSPLHF
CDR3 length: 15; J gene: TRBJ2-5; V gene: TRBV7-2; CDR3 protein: CASSPSVSLRETQYF
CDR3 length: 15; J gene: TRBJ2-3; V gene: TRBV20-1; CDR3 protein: CSAPSQRDGTDTQYF
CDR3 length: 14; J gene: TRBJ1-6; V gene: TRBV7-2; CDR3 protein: CASSHGTADSPLHF
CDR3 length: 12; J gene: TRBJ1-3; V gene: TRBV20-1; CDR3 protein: CSASLDPDTIYF
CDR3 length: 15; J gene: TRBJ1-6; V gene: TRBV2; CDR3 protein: CASSEAGQGSSPLHF
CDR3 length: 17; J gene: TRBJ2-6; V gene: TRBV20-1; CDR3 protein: CSAWRDTRSSGANVLTF
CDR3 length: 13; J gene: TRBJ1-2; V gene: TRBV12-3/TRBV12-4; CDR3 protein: CASTDIQGYGYTF
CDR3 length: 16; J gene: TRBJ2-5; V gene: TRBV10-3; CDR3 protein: CAIRAGLAAFQETQYF
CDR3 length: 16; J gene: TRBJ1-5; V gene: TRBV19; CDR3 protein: CASSIDTGVSNQPQHF
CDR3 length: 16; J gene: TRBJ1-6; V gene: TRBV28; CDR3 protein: CASSLIPGNYNSPLHF
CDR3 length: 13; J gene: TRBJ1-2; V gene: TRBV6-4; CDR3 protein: CASSDGVAGGYTF